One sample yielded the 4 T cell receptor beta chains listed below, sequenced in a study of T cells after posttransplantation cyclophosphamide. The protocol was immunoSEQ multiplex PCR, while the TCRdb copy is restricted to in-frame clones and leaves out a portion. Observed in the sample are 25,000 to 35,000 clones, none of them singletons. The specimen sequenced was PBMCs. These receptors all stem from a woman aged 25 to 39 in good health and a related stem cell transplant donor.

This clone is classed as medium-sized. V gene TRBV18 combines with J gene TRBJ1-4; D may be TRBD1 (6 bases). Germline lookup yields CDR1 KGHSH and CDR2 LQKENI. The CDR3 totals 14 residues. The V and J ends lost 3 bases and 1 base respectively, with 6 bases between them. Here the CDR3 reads CASSPDRTNEKLFF. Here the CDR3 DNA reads TGTGCCAGCTCACCGGACAGAACTAATGAAAAACTGTTTTTT.

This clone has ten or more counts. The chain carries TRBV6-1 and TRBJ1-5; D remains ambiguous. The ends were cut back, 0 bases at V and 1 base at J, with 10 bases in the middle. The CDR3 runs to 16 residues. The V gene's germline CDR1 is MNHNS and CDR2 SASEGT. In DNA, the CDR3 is TGTGCCAGCAGTGAAGCGTCCAGGAACAGCAATCAGCCCCAGCATTTT. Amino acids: CASSEASRNSNQPQHF.

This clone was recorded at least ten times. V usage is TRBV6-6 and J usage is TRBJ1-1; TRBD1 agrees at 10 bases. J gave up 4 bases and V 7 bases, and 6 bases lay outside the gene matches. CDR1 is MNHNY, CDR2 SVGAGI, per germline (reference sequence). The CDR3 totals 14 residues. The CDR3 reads CASTPTGGVTEAFF. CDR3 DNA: TGTGCCAGCACTCCGACAGGGGGCGTCACTGAAGCTTTCTTT.

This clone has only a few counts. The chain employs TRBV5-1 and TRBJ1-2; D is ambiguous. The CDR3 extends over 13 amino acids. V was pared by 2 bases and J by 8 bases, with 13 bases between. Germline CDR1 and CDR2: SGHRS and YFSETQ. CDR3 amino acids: CASSFGPLEGYTF. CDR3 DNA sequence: TGCGCCAGCAGCTTTGGGCCGTTGGAGGGCTACACCTTC.